Below, 6 T cell receptor beta chains from the same sample are listed, as sequenced in a study of blood T cell repertoires in COVID-19. Measured with immunoSEQ multiplex PCR; TCRdb has only the in-frame clones, and not every one. The top ten hold under 3% of the sample, which has 330,000 or so clones, more than 85% seen once. Specimen: PBMCs or T cells enriched from blood (not recorded which). The origin of the receptors is a woman in her thirties who had recovered from COVID-19.

The chain joins TRBV7-2 to TRBJ2-1; 8 bases fit TRBD1. V gave up 5 bases and J gave up 1 base; unmatched junction bases: 4. The CDR3 has 15 residues. Germline V gene lookup returns CDR1 SGHTA and CDR2 FQGNSA. CDR3 DNA sequence: TGTGCCAGCAGCCCATGGACAGGGTCCTACAATGAGCAGTTCTTC. This encodes CASSPWTGSYNEQFF.

This clone was seen a single time. The chain couples TRBV24-1 to TRBJ2-5; unclear D gene. CDR1 is KGHDR and CDR2 is SFDVKD in the germline V gene. Trimming removed 7 bases from V and 4 bases from J, with 18 bases in between. This CDR3 contains 15 residues. The CDR3 region has the DNA TGTGCCACCAGCGACCGGCCCGGAGCCCCAGAGACCCAGTACTTC. It is translated as CATSDRPGAPETQYF.

The chain joins TRBV28 to TRBJ2-7; TRBD1 matches 8 bases. The CDR3 has 14 amino acids. Trimming cost V 8 bases and J 9 bases; bases outside gene matches: 15. Germline CDR1 and CDR2: MDHEN and SYDVKM. CDR3 loop: CASYKTGAWSRQYF. In DNA, the CDR3 is TGTGCCAGCTACAAGACAGGGGCTTGGTCTAGGCAGTACTTC. Supplemented by reference TRBV28 and TRBJ2-7, the full variable domain reads DVKVTQSSRYLVKRTGEKVFLECVQDMDHENMFWYRQDPGLGLRLIYFSYDVKMKEKGDIPEGYSVSREKKERFSLILESASTNQTSMYLCASYKTGAWSRQYFGPGTRLTVT.

In its sample, this clone was seen once. The rearrangement joins TRBV7-9 to TRBJ1-2, with 7 bases identical to TRBD1. Germline V gives CDR1 SEHNR, CDR2 FQNEAQ (reference sequence). J gave up 6 bases and V 4 bases, and 5 bases lay outside the gene matches. This CDR3 region has 13 residues. The DNA for the CDR3 is TGTGCCAGCAGCTCTTCAGGGGGAAATGGCTACACCTTC. This codes for CASSSSGGNGYTF. Looking up the rest from reference TRBV7-9 and TRBJ1-2 gives the full variable domain: DTGVSQNPRHKITKRGQNVTFRCDPISEHNRLYWYRQTLGQGPEFLTYFQNEAQLEKSRLLSDRFSAERPKGSFSTLEIQRTEQGDSAMYLCASSSSGGNGYTFGSGTRLTVV.

The chain couples TRBV10-3 to TRBJ2-2, with TRBD2 matching 8 bases. V lost 6 bases and J lost 3; bases outside the gene matches: 3. The CDR3 has 14 amino acids. Germline V CDR1 and CDR2: ENHRY, SYGVKD. CDR3 sequence (DNA): TGTGCCATCAGGACTAGCGAGGACACCGGGGAGCTGTTTTTT. This encodes CAIRTSEDTGELFF.

This clone was seen once. This chain joins TRBV5-4 and TRBJ2-7; perhaps TRBD1 as D (5 bases). The germline V and J ends were trimmed by 3 bases and 4 bases, with 17 bases remaining between them. Germline loops: CDR1 SGHNT, CDR2 YYREEE (reference sequence). The CDR3 length is 15 residues. The CDR3 spells CASSSQDGQKYEQYF. The DNA of the CDR3 is TGTGCCAGCAGCTCCCAAGACGGACAAAAATACGAGCAGTACTTC.